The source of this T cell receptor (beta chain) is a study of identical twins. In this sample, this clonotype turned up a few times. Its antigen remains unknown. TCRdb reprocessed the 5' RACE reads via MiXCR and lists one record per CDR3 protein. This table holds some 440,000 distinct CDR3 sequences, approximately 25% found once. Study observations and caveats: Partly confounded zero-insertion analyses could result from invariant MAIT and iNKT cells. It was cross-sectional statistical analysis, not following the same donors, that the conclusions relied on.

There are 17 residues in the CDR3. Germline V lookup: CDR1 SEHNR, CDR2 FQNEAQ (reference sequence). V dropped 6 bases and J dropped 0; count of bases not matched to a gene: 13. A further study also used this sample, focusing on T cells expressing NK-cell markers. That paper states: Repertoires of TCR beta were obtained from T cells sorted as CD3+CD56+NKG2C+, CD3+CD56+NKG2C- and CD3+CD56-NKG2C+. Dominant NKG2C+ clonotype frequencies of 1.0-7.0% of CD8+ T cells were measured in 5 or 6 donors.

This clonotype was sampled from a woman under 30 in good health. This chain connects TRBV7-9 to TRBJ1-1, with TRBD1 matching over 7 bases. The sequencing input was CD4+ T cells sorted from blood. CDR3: CASSSPGTDQMNTEAFF. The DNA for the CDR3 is TGTGCCAGCAGTTCACCCGGGACAGATCAAATGAACACTGAAGCTTTCTTT.